One sample yielded the 27 T cell receptor beta chains listed below, sequenced in a study of radiation and T cells in renal cell carcinoma. The time point was: blood 4 weeks post-SBRT, at nephrectomy. The treatment denotes: 15 Gy SBRT to primary tumor, nephrectomy 4 weeks later. Sequenced by immunoSEQ multiplex PCR; TCRdb stores in-frame clones only, minus some. The table lists over 120,000 clones, 80% to 90% of them singletons. Specimen: blood, collected from a patient whose treatment included radiotherapy and nephrectomy. The receptors shown here come from a woman aged 50 to 60 with renal cell carcinoma.

J is TRBJ1-3 and V is TRBV18; no clear D gene. The CDR3 has 14 amino acids. V gave up 0 bases and J gave up 3 bases, with 6 bases separating them. The germline V gene has CDR1 KGHSH and CDR2 LQKENI. The CDR3 sequence: CASSPPVDGNTIYF. CDR3 nucleotides: TGTGCCAGCTCACCACCCGTAGATGGAAACACCATATATTTT.

This chain connects TRBV7-2 to TRBJ1-2; D possibly corresponds to TRBD1 (6 bases). V was trimmed by 3 bases and J by 5 bases, leaving 13 bases between them. The germline gives CDR1 SGHTA, CDR2 FQGNSA. The CDR3 has 14 amino acids. CDR3 loop: CASSLGGQSYGYTF. DNA for the CDR3: TGTGCCAGCAGCTTGGGAGGACAGTCATATGGCTACACCTTC.

This rearrangement joins TRBV6-5 to TRBJ2-1; the match to TRBD1 covers 7 bases. This CDR3 has 14 amino acids. Germline CDR1 is MNHEY and CDR2 is SVGAGI. V lost 5 bases to trimming and J lost 8 bases; unmatched junction nucleotides: 9. The CDR3 loop is CASSARTGSDEQFF. CDR3 nucleotides: TGTGCCAGCAGTGCGAGGACAGGTTCGGATGAGCAGTTCTTC.

The chain combines TRBV4-1 with TRBJ1-5, with D possibly matching TRBD1 (6 bases). Looked up from germline, CDR1 is MGHRA and CDR2 is YSYEKL. CDR3 length equals 15 residues. Between the trimmed V and J ends, which lost 1 base and 0 bases, there was a span of 7 bases. Here the CDR3 reads CASSQVRGSNQPQHF. In DNA form, the CDR3 reads TGCGCCAGCAGCCAAGTCAGGGGTAGCAATCAGCCCCAGCATTTT.

This chain uses TRBV19 with TRBJ2-7; 7 bases fit TRBD2. Germline CDR1 is LNHDA and CDR2 is SQIVND (reference sequence). The CDR3 is 14 amino acids. V shed 7 bases, J shed 2 bases, and the junction held 8 bases outside the gene matches. Written as DNA, the CDR3 is TGTGCCAGTAAGGCTAGCGGAAGCCCCTACGAGCAGTACTTC. Protein sequence: CASKASGSPYEQYF. Full variable domain (remainder filled in from reference TRBV19 and TRBJ2-7): DGGITQSPKYLFRKEGQNVTLSCEQNLNHDAMYWYRQDPGQGLRLIYYSQIVNDFQKGDIAEGYSVSREKKESFPLTVTSAQKNPTAFYLCASKASGSPYEQYFGPGTRLTVT.

The V and J genes are TRBV10-2 and TRBJ1-5; D is unresolved. Germline loops: CDR1 WSHSY, CDR2 SAAADI. CDR3 length: 15 amino acids. The V end was cut by 2 bases, the J end by 4 bases, with 12 bases between. CDR3 amino acids: CASSEGGWENQPQHF. In DNA form, the CDR3 reads TGCGCCAGCAGTGAGGGAGGGTGGGAGAATCAGCCCCAGCATTTT.

The chain couples TRBV10-3 to TRBJ1-2; 7 nucleotides align to TRBD1. The CDR3 runs 15 residues. Trimming removed 7 bases from V and 1 base from J; junction bases left unmatched: 9. Germline loops: CDR1 ENHRY, CDR2 SYGVKD. CDR3 region: CAINIGTENNYGYTF. CDR3 sequence (DNA): TGTGCCATCAATATCGGGACAGAGAATAACTATGGCTACACCTTC.

V is TRBV18 and J is TRBJ1-2; no firm D call. Germline V CDR1 and CDR2: KGHSH, LQKENI. This CDR3 is built from 13 residues. V shed 6 bases and J shed 8 bases, with 16 bases lying between them. The chain's CDR3 is CASSFENTRGYTF. The DNA for the CDR3 is TGTGCCAGCTCGTTCGAAAACACCAGGGGCTACACCTTC.

This clone was picked up one time. The rearrangement links TRBV5-6 to TRBJ2-7; a weak D match, TRBD2 (7 bases). The length of the CDR3 is 16 residues. Germline assignment: CDR1 SGHDT and CDR2 YYEEEE. The ends were cut back, 1 base at V and 4 bases at J, with 18 bases in the middle. The CDR3 sequence: CASSLSGGAGRYEQYF. DNA for the CDR3: TGTGCCAGCAGCTTGAGTGGGGGGGCCGGTAGGTACGAGCAGTACTTC.

V is TRBV28 and J is TRBJ2-1; 14 nucleotides align to TRBD2. The CDR3 has 14 amino acids. Germline trimming cut 6 bases from V and 8 bases from J; bases unmatched to any gene: 3. Germline CDR1 and CDR2: MDHEN and SYDVKM. CDR3 loop: CASSWTSGRHEQFF. CDR3 nucleotide sequence: TGTGCCAGCAGCTGGACTAGCGGGAGGCATGAGCAGTTCTTC.

The chain joins TRBV27 to TRBJ2-7; 8 positions match TRBD2. Per germline, CDR1 MNHEY and CDR2 SMNVEV (reference sequence). This CDR3 contains 15 residues. The V segment lost 0 bases and the J segment 0 bases; nucleotides outside the gene matches: 1. The CDR3 nucleotides are TGTGCCAGCAGTTTATCTAGCGGGGTCTCCTACGAGCAGTACTTC. Translated, it gives CASSLSSGVSYEQYF.

The chain combines TRBV7-2 with TRBJ2-7; D remains ambiguous. CDR1 is SGHTA, CDR2 FQGNSA, per germline. The length of the CDR3 is 14 residues. V lost 1 base, J lost 2 bases, and 9 bases lay in between. The CDR3 is CASSLDPGTYEQYF. The CDR3 DNA sequence: TGTGCCAGCAGCTTAGATCCGGGTACCTACGAGCAGTACTTC.

The genes are TRBV11-3 and TRBJ2-7, with D possibly being TRBD1 (5 bases). This CDR3 is built from 13 residues. The germline gives CDR1 SGHNT, CDR2 YENEEA. Trimming shortened V by 5 bases and J by 7 bases, and 15 bases separated the two germline ends. The chain's CDR3 is CASSQDQTAEQYF. CDR3 DNA: TGTGCCAGCAGCCAAGATCAGACAGCTGAGCAGTACTTC.

This chain connects TRBV4-3 to TRBJ2-3; D is undetermined. This CDR3 has 15 residues. Germline CDR1 and CDR2: LGHNA and YSLEER. Deletions cut 0 bases from V and 4 bases from J, with 11 bases between. The CDR3 sequence: CASSQDMARADTQYF. The DNA of the CDR3 is TGCGCCAGCAGCCAAGATATGGCTCGGGCAGATACGCAGTATTTT.

This chain uses TRBV4-3 with TRBJ2-2, with 8 nucleotides matching TRBD1. Germline V gene lookup returns CDR1 LGHNA and CDR2 YSLEER. With 1 base clipped from V and 7 bases from J, the junction kept 5 bases outside the gene matches. The CDR3 runs 15 residues. CDR3 region: CASSQGTGYGGELFF. Here the CDR3 DNA reads TGCGCCAGCAGCCAAGGGACAGGGTACGGCGGGGAGCTGTTTTTT.

The chain employs TRBV9 and TRBJ1-2, with D hard to call. The germline V and J ends were trimmed by 4 bases and 7 bases, with 20 bases remaining between them. Germline loops: CDR1 SGDLS, CDR2 YYNGEE. The CDR3 is 15 residues long. The CDR3 loop reads CASSSMEGGVSGYTF. The CDR3 DNA follows: TGTGCCAGCAGCTCCATGGAGGGTGGGGTCTCTGGCTACACCTTC.

The rearrangement uses TRBV7-9 and TRBJ2-7, with TRBD2 matching 9 bases. Germline CDR1 and CDR2: SEHNR and FQNEAQ (reference sequence). V lost 4 bases, J lost 4 bases, and 11 bases stayed unmatched. This CDR3 comprises 16 residues. CDR3 bases: TGTGCCAGCAGCTCCTTAGGACTAGCGCAAGAATACGAGCAGTACTTC. It yields the protein CASSSLGLAQEYEQYF.

The chain uses TRBV5-1 and TRBJ1-4; 8 bases map to TRBD1. This CDR3 is 16 amino acids long. The V segment lost 2 bases and the J segment 7 bases; nucleotides outside the gene matches: 10. Germline V gene lookup returns CDR1 SGHRS and CDR2 YFSETQ. The CDR3 coding sequence is TGCGCCAGCAGCTTCGACGCCGGACAGGGCGGTGAAAAACTGTTTTTT. Amino acids: CASSFDAGQGGEKLFF.

The rearrangement links TRBV15 to TRBJ1-3; D is undetermined. This CDR3 contains 15 residues. CDR1 LNHNV and CDR2 YYDKDF come from the germline V gene (reference sequence). V lost 0 bases, J lost 0 bases, and 6 bases lay in between. This CDR3 reads CATSRDRISGNTIYF. The CDR3 coding sequence is TGTGCCACCAGCAGAGACAGAATCTCTGGAAACACCATATATTTT.

The chain joins TRBV5-4 to TRBJ2-2; 10 positions match TRBD2. The CDR3 has 16 amino acids. Trimming at V came to 3 bases and at J to 7 bases, leaving 9 bases not matched to a gene. From germline, CDR1 is SGHNT and CDR2 YYREEE (reference sequence). The CDR3: CASSWGSGRAFGELFF. In nucleotides, the CDR3 is TGTGCCAGCAGCTGGGGGAGCGGGAGGGCCTTCGGGGAGCTGTTTTTT.

This chain connects TRBV18 to TRBJ2-5; D not resolved. The J call may be wrong; the DNA end is better matched by TRBJ2-7. The CDR3 contains 13 residues. Germline CDR1 and CDR2: KGHSH and LQKENI. In DNA, the CDR3 is TGTGCCAGCTCACCTCCAGTGAACTACGAGCAGTACTTC. The encoded protein is CASSPPVNYEQYF.

The chain carries TRBV30 and TRBJ2-7; D not resolved. This CDR3 spans 12 amino acids. Trimming removed 0 bases at V and 6 bases at J, with 9 bases between. CDR1 and CDR2 (germline): GTSNPN, SVGIG (reference sequence). CDR3 nucleotide sequence: TGTGCCTGGAGTGTTGCAGGAATCGAGCAGTACTTC. As protein: CAWSVAGIEQYF.

This clone was picked up one time. V and J are TRBV29-1 and TRBJ1-2; tentative D call: TRBD1 (5 bases). V was trimmed by 8 bases and J by 2 bases, leaving 21 bases between them. The CDR3 spans 15 residues. Looked up from germline, CDR1 is SQVTM and CDR2 is ANQGSEA. This CDR3 is CSPGTDILPNYGYTF. CDR3 nucleotide sequence: TGCAGCCCTGGGACGGACATCTTACCAAACTATGGCTACACCTTC.

The chain combines TRBV7-2 with TRBJ2-5; the match to TRBD1 covers 11 bases. Germline loops: CDR1 SGHTA, CDR2 FQGNSA. The CDR3 sequence is 14 residues long. With 10 bases clipped from V and 5 bases from J, the junction kept 9 bases outside the gene matches. This CDR3 reads CATDGQGARETQYF. The CDR3 bases are TGTGCCACCGACGGACAGGGGGCGAGGGAGACCCAGTACTTC.

This clone appeared a few times. The chain links TRBV10-3 to TRBJ2-2, with TRBD1 matching 7 bases. V shed 6 bases, J shed 6 bases, and the junction held 13 bases outside the gene matches. This CDR3 is built from 16 residues. Germline V gene sequence: CDR1 ENHRY, CDR2 SYGVKD. CDR3 nucleotide sequence: TGTGCCATCAGCCCTAATACAGGGGAGCTGGCCGGGGAGCTGTTTTTT. It translates to CAISPNTGELAGELFF.

This clone was seen more than once but under ten times. The chain uses TRBV19 and TRBJ1-1, with D perhaps TRBD1 (5 bases). V lost 5 bases and J lost 1, with 11 bases in between. The germline gives CDR1 LNHDA, CDR2 SQIVND (reference sequence). The CDR3 consists of 14 residues. The CDR3 loop is CASSFGTENTEAFF. Written as DNA, the CDR3 is TGTGCCAGTAGTTTCGGGACGGAGAACACTGAAGCTTTCTTT.

The chain has TRBV19 and TRBJ1-1; D is unclear. The V gene's germline CDR1 is LNHDA and CDR2 SQIVND (reference sequence). The CDR3 loop spans 13 amino acids. V dropped 7 bases and J dropped 10 bases, with 19 bases sitting between them. The chain's CDR3 is CASTIDRYRGAFF. For the CDR3, the DNA is TGTGCCAGTACCATCGACCGTTATCGGGGAGCTTTCTTT.